The 22 T cell receptor beta chains listed next were all sequenced from one sample in a study of cytomegalovirus exposure and HLA in healthy donors. Use of 60 Vbeta and 13 Jbeta primers characterized the PCR. Sequenced by immunoSEQ multiplex PCR; TCRdb stores in-frame clones only, minus some. This table holds roughly 140,000 clones, 79% found once. The sequencing input was PBMCs. Every receptor here comes from a man aged 50 to 60 in good health and CMV-seropositive.

The chain uses TRBV5-1 and TRBJ2-3; 7 positions agree with TRBD2. The V segment lost 5 bases and the J segment 5 bases; nucleotides outside the gene matches: 8. CDR1 is SGHRS and CDR2 is YFSETQ in the germline V gene. The CDR3 is 14 amino acids. DNA of the CDR3: TGCGCCAGCAGTCTAGCGGAAAACGGAGATACGCAGTATTTT. It yields the protein CASSLAENGDTQYF.

The chain couples TRBV30 to TRBJ1-5, with 9 nucleotides matching TRBD1. CDR1 GTSNPN and CDR2 SVGIG come from the germline V gene (reference sequence). The CDR3 has 17 residues. Trimming cost V 0 bases and J 7 bases; bases outside gene matches: 13. The DNA of the CDR3 is TGTGCCTGGAGTGTATGGGACTTGACAGGGGGTGGACAGCCCCAGCATTTT. As protein: CAWSVWDLTGGGQPQHF.

This chain joins TRBV28 and TRBJ1-4, with 12 bases aligning to TRBD1. The V gene's germline CDR1 is MDHEN and CDR2 SYDVKM. The CDR3 is 16 amino acids. With 5 bases clipped from V and 8 bases from J, the junction kept 9 bases outside the gene matches. The CDR3 sequence is CASSITRDRGREKLFF. As DNA, the CDR3 is TGTGCCAGCAGTATAACACGGGACAGGGGGCGCGAAAAACTGTTTTTT.

The CDR3 DNA is TGTGCCTGGAGTCGGAGAGGATTTAATTCACCCCTCCACTTT. Its protein product is CAWSRRGFNSPLHF. The V gene is TRBV30, the J gene TRBJ1-6; no clear D. Germline CDR1 and CDR2: GTSNPN and SVGIG (reference sequence). The CDR3 extends over 14 amino acids. The V end lost 2 bases, the J end lost 6 bases, and 11 bases lay between the germline ends.

The chain links TRBV2 to TRBJ2-7, with D perhaps matching TRBD2 (5 bases). There are 12 residues in the CDR3. V was trimmed by 7 bases and J by 2 bases, leaving 9 bases between them. Germline CDR1 reads SNHLY; CDR2 reads FYNNEI. The CDR3 bases are TGTGCCAGCACCCCGGGGACCTACGAGCAGTACTTC. Amino acids: CASTPGTYEQYF.

The CDR3 spells CASSYYTGGLGYTF. CDR3 coding DNA: TGTGCCAGCAGTTACTATACAGGGGGTTTGGGCTACACCTTC. The gene calls are TRBV28 and TRBJ1-2; TRBD1 matches 8 bases. J was trimmed by 8 bases and V by 4 bases; bases with no gene match: 9. The germline V gene encodes CDR1 MDHEN and CDR2 SYDVKM. The CDR3 has 14 amino acids.

The chain combines TRBV5-1 with TRBJ2-5, with D perhaps matching TRBD1 (6 bases). Trimming shortened V by 3 bases and J by 3 bases, and 12 bases separated the two germline ends. The CDR3 is made up of 14 amino acids. Per the germline V gene, CDR1 is SGHRS and CDR2 is YFSETQ. Here the CDR3 reads CASSWGPAEETQYF. CDR3 DNA: TGCGCCAGCAGCTGGGGGCCAGCTGAAGAGACCCAGTACTTC.

The chain is built from TRBV5-1 and TRBJ1-5; D is undetermined. CDR3 size: 14 residues. Trimming took 2 bases from V and 6 from J, leaving 12 bases between them. Germline V gene lookup returns CDR1 SGHRS and CDR2 YFSETQ. CDR3 in DNA: TGCGCCAGCAGCTTCCGGGGAGGGAGTCAGCCCCAGCATTTT. This sequence encodes CASSFRGGSQPQHF.

The chain uses TRBV11-2 and TRBJ1-5; D remains ambiguous. The V end was cut by 0 bases, the J end by 6 bases, with 6 bases between. Per the germline V gene, CDR1 is SGHAT and CDR2 is FQNNGV. This CDR3 contains 13 residues. The CDR3 DNA follows: TGTGCCAGCAGCTTAGAACGCGGTCAGCCCCAGCATTTT. This sequence encodes CASSLERGQPQHF. The variable domain in full, completed from reference TRBV11-2 and TRBJ1-5, reads EAGVAQSPRYKIIEKRQSVAFWCNPISGHATLYWYQQILGQGPKLLIQFQNNGVVDDSQLPKDRFSAERLKGVDSTLKIQPAKLEDSAVYLCASSLERGQPQHFGDGTRLSIL.

The chain links TRBV19 to TRBJ2-5, with 11 bases identical to TRBD2. CDR1 and CDR2 from the germline V gene are LNHDA and SQIVND (reference sequence). This CDR3 has 20 residues. V trimming: 5 bases; J trimming: 0 bases; junction bases outside the gene matches: 17. The CDR3 here is CASSPLTSGTLDVYQETQYF. The CDR3 DNA is TGTGCCAGTAGTCCGCTGACTAGCGGGACCCTAGACGTGTACCAAGAGACCCAGTACTTC.

The chain uses TRBV6-6 and TRBJ1-3, with 7 bases identical to TRBD1. The CDR3 has 16 residues. The trim removed 5 bases at V and 0 bases at J, leaving 7 bases unmatched. CDR1 and CDR2 (germline): MNHNY, SVGAGI (reference sequence). The CDR3 loop is CASSAPGQYSGNTIYF. CDR3 bases: TGTGCCAGCAGTGCCCCGGGACAGTACTCTGGAAACACCATATATTTT.

This chain's CDR3 is CASSQAGVQETQYF. The CDR3 bases are TGCGCCAGCAGCCAAGCGGGAGTACAAGAGACCCAGTACTTC. The rearrangement joins TRBV4-1 to TRBJ2-5, with D maybe TRBD2 (6 bases). The germline V gene encodes CDR1 MGHRA and CDR2 YSYEKL. V dropped 1 base and J dropped 2 bases, with 8 bases sitting between them. The CDR3 is 14 amino acids.

This chain connects TRBV30 to TRBJ1-5, with D tentatively TRBD1 (6 bases). The V gene lost 3 bases and the J gene lost 3 bases, with 18 bases spanning the gap. The length of the CDR3 is 16 residues. The V gene's germline CDR1 is GTSNPN and CDR2 SVGIG (reference sequence). The chain's CDR3 is CAWRAGASDSNQPQHF. Written as DNA, the CDR3 is TGTGCCTGGAGAGCGGGGGCGAGTGATTCCAATCAGCCCCAGCATTTT.

This clone was counted once. The chain joins TRBV7-2 to TRBJ2-7; no firm D call. V was cut by 6 bases and J by 3 bases, with 12 bases left in between. In germline, CDR1 is SGHTA, CDR2 FQGNSA. This CDR3 is built from 13 residues. The CDR3 region is CASSQIWHYEQYF. CDR3 DNA: TGTGCCAGCAGTCAAATTTGGCACTACGAGCAGTACTTC.

This clone has just one count. The V gene is TRBV25-1, the J gene TRBJ2-3; TRBD1 agrees at 8 bases. V was pared by 10 bases and J by 4 bases, with 7 bases of the junction left unmatched. This CDR3 has 13 amino acids. Germline V lookup: CDR1 MGHDK, CDR2 SYGVNS. The CDR3 protein is CATTQGAADTQYF. CDR3 DNA: TGTGCCACTACGCAGGGGGCGGCAGATACGCAGTATTTT.

The gene calls are TRBV7-9 and TRBJ2-1, with 8 positions matching TRBD2. The ends lost 7 bases at V and 3 bases at J; junction bases unmatched: 11. Germline assignment: CDR1 SEHNR and CDR2 FQNEAQ (reference sequence). This CDR3 contains 16 residues. In DNA form, the CDR3 reads TGTGCCAGCAAAACGGGACTAGGAGGTTTCTACAATGAGCAGTTCTTC. Encoded protein: CASKTGLGGFYNEQFF.

This clone was found a few times. J is TRBJ1-2 and V is TRBV13; TRBD1 is a possible D gene (6 bases). Germline V gene data show CDR1 as PRHDT and CDR2 as FYEKMQ (reference sequence). This CDR3 comprises 13 residues. Trimming pared 1 base from V and 8 bases from J, leaving 11 bases between. CDR3 in amino acids: CASSLARGRGYTF. DNA for the CDR3: TGTGCCAGCAGCTTAGCCAGGGGTAGGGGCTACACCTTC.

This clone came up once. The chain recombines TRBV28 with TRBJ2-7, with 11 bases lining up with TRBD1. This CDR3 has 15 amino acids. Germline CDR1 reads MDHEN; CDR2 reads SYDVKM. V gave up 6 bases and J gave up 2 bases; unmatched junction bases: 6. CDR3 nucleotide sequence: TGTGCCAGCAGCCAGGACAGGGGGCCCACCTACGAGCAGTACTTC. This translates into CASSQDRGPTYEQYF.

The gene calls are TRBV9 and TRBJ1-2; TRBD1 matches 9 bases. This CDR3 is built from 15 residues. From germline, CDR1 is SGDLS and CDR2 YYNGEE. V was pared by 3 bases and J by 2 bases, with 5 bases of the junction left unmatched. CDR3 sequence reads: CASSAWTGDNYGYTF. Here the CDR3 DNA reads TGTGCCAGCAGCGCCTGGACAGGGGACAACTATGGCTACACCTTC.

V is TRBV6-6 and J is TRBJ2-5, with TRBD2 identical over 7 bases. The J call may be incorrect, as the DNA end agrees better with TRBJ2-7. Germline CDR1 and CDR2: MNHNY and SVGAGI (reference sequence). The CDR3 sequence is 15 residues long. In DNA, the CDR3 is TGTGCCAGCAGTTACCTTCGGCTAGCGGACTACGAGCAGTACTTC. Protein: CASSYLRLADYEQYF.

V usage is TRBV6-1 and J usage is TRBJ2-7, with TRBD2 identical over 7 bases. With V trimmed by 6 bases and J by 2 bases, 7 bases remained unmatched. CDR1 and CDR2 from the germline V gene are MNHNS and SASEGT. The CDR3 consists of 14 residues. The CDR3 region has the DNA TGTGCCAGCAGGGGTTGGGGGGGGGCCTACGAGCAGTACTTC. Its translation: CASRGWGGAYEQYF.

The V and J genes are TRBV28 and TRBJ2-1, with D possibly TRBD2 on 5 matching bases. Trimming removed 5 bases from V and 7 bases from J, with 24 bases in between. CDR3 length equals 17 residues. From germline, CDR1 is MDHEN and CDR2 SYDVKM. CDR3 DNA sequence: TGTGCCAGCAGTCCGATTGGGCTAGCTATGATCATAAATGAGCAGTTCTTC. Encoded protein: CASSPIGLAMIINEQFF.